This entry is about one T cell receptor (beta chain). This clonotype was counted a few times. It lacks a known antigen. There are no base qualities to consult, and no much larger clone falls within one base. The cysteine opens and the phenylalanine closes a CDR3 of 14 amino acids. This entry keeps only the CDR3 DNA: 42 bases, framed from base 1. V is pruned by 4 bases and J by 7 bases, leaving 5 bases of the junction without a gene match. From the germline V gene, CDR1 is SGHRS and CDR2 is YFSETQ. The data were taken from a study of T cell repertoires in cytomegalovirus infection (dated by TCRdb to the late 2010s). About the study as a whole: Peptide stimulations targeted recently identified HLA-C-restricted CMV epitopes, whose presentation resists viral immunomodulation, together with well-studied HLA-B-restricted epitopes. The HLA type of each donor mattered for the analysis, because public TCR beta signatures pointed to carriage of CMV infection along with the matching HLA type. What the authors observed across the whole study: In the ex vivo response, HLA-C-restricted CMV-specific TCR beta clonotypes were dominant, and in two of eight donors the single most frequent clonotype came from this HLA-C-restricted group. In both this cohort and an independent cohort of approximately 350 donors, the cumulative frequency of public TCR beta family members distinguished carriers of CMV infection plus the relevant HLA type.

TCRdb records Illumina HiSeq 1500 as the sequencer. TCRdb applied fastp at Q25 and MiXCR to the public reads, then kept only in-frame beta chains. Identical CDR3 proteins give one entry, which carries the most common genes and DNA. This sample holds some 500,000 distinct CDR3 sequences; around 35% were observed only once. Roughly a sixth of the sample rests with the top ten. This specimen's treatment or condition label, interpreted: in vitro stimulation with specific CMV peptide epitopes to enrich CMV-specific T cells. The sample was cultured PBMCs, taken from culture after CMV antigen stimulation. The source is a human donor in good health (CMV status not recorded). Some clones in this sample may be carry-over from other donors' samples. This sequence uses TRBV5-1 and TRBJ2-2; TRBD2 aligns with 9 central bases. The CDR3 region has the sequence CASSLTSGRGELFF. The DNA is TGCGCCAGCAGCCTCACTAGCGGGCGCGGGGAGCTGTTTTTT.